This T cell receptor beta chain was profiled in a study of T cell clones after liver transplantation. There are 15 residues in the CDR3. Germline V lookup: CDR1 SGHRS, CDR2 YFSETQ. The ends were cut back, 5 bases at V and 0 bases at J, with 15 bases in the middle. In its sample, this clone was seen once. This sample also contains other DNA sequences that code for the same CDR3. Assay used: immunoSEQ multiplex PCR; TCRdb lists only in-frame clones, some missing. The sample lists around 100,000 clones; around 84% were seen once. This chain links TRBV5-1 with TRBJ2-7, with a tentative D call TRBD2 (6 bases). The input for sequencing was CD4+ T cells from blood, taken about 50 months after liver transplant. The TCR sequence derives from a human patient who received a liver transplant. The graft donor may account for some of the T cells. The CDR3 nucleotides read TGCGCCAGCAGTACCCCCCGCGGGAACTCCTACGAGCAGTACTTC. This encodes CASSTPRGNSYEQYF. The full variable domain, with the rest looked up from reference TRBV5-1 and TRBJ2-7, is KAGVTQTPRYLIKTRGQQVTLSCSPISGHRSVSWYQQTPGQGLQFLFEYFSETQRNKGNFPGRFSGRQFSNSRSEMNVSTLELGDSALYLCASSTPRGNSYEQYFGPGTRLTVT.